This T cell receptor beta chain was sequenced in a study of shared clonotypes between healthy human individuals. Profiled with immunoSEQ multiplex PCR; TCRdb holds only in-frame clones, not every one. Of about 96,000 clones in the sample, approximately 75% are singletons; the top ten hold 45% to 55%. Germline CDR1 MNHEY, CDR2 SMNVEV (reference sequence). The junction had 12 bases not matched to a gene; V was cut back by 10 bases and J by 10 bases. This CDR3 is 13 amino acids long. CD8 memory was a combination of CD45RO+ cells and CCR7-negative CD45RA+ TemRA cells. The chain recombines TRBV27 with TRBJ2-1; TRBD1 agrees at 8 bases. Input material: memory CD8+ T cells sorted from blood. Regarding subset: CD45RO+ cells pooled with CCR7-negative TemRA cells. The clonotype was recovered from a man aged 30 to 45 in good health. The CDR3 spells CANPGGARTEQFF. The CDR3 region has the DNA TGTGCCAACCCAGGGGGCGCTAGGACGGAGCAGTTCTTC.